These 8 T cell receptor beta chains originate from one sample sequenced in a study of CD8 T cells in ankylosing spondylitis. TCRdb re-derived calls from the 5' RACE reads in MiXCR, one entry per CDR3 protein. The sample carries some 250,000 distinct CDR3 sequences, 20% to 30% recorded once. Sequenced input: blood, either unsorted or a sorted T cell fraction (not recorded which). These receptors were taken from a male donor with ankylosing spondylitis or in good health (not recorded which).

The rearrangement joins TRBV5-1 to TRBJ2-7; unclear D gene. Germline V gene sequence: CDR1 SGHRS, CDR2 YFSETQ. Trimming took 0 bases from V and 0 from J, leaving 10 bases between them. This CDR3 is 15 amino acids long. In DNA, the CDR3 is TGCGCCAGCAGCTTGGGGGCGACCTCCTCCTACGAGCAGTACTTC. As protein: CASSLGATSSYEQYF.

The chain combines TRBV25-1 with TRBJ2-1; TRBD1 agrees at 10 bases. Germline loops: CDR1 MGHDK, CDR2 SYGVNS. The CDR3 has 15 amino acids. The J segment lost 4 bases and the V segment lost 5 bases, leaving 5 bases of the junction unmatched. The CDR3 DNA is TGTGCCAGCAGTAGACAGGGACAGGGGTACAATGAGCAGTTCTTC. Amino acids: CASSRQGQGYNEQFF.

The chain carries TRBV7-6 and TRBJ2-5, with D perhaps matching TRBD2 (5 bases). V dropped 6 bases and J dropped 5 bases, with 13 bases sitting between them. The V gene's germline CDR1 is SGHVS and CDR2 FNYEAQ. The CDR3 is 13 amino acids. The CDR3 DNA is TGTGCCAGCAGGGCCGCGGGCGGGGAGACCCAGTACTTC. This translates into CASRAAGGETQYF.

This clonotype was picked up many times. V gene TRBV12-3 or TRBV12-4 combines with J gene TRBJ2-5; possible D gene TRBD1, 5 bases. The CDR3 is made up of 13 amino acids. Trimming cost V 6 bases and J 4 bases, with 12 bases left between them. The CDR3 DNA sequence: TGTGCCAGCAGCTTGGGTCAGGGAGAGACCCAGTACTTC. Its translation: CASSLGQGETQYF.

The chain couples TRBV12-3 or TRBV12-4 to TRBJ2-7; 8 positions agree with TRBD2. The V segment lost 3 bases and the J segment 6 bases; nucleotides outside the gene matches: 7. The CDR3 has 14 residues. The CDR3 reads CASSFGRGVSEQYF. The CDR3 nucleotides are TGTGCCAGCAGTTTTGGGCGGGGGGTAAGCGAGCAGTACTTC.

This clonotype has more than one count but fewer than ten. The rearrangement uses TRBV20-1 and TRBJ2-1, with D perhaps TRBD1 (5 bases). CDR3 length: 15 residues. V lost 0 bases, J lost 6 bases, and 15 bases lay in between. Germline CDR1 and CDR2: DFQATT and SNEGSKA (reference sequence). In DNA, the CDR3 is TGCAGTGCTAGAGAGGTGCAGGGCTGGGTCAATGAGCAGTTCTTC. Protein sequence: CSAREVQGWVNEQFF.

The chain recombines TRBV7-6 with TRBJ2-1, with D uncertain. The CDR3 is 13 residues long. Germline CDR1 and CDR2: SGHVS and FNYEAQ. With 3 bases removed from V and 3 bases from J, the gap between germline ends came to 6 bases. CDR3 nucleotide sequence: TGTGCCAGCAGCTTGGCCAGCTACAATGAGCAGTTCTTC. Protein sequence: CASSLASYNEQFF.

This clonotype was detected only a few times. The J gene is TRBJ2-3, the V gene TRBV20-1, with D tentatively TRBD1 (6 bases). The ends were cut back, 0 bases at V and 0 bases at J, with 10 bases in the middle. From germline, CDR1 is DFQATT and CDR2 SNEGSKA (reference sequence). This CDR3 spans 15 amino acids. The CDR3 protein is CSARDPGVSTDTQYF. CDR3 bases: TGCAGTGCTAGAGATCCAGGGGTTAGCACAGATACGCAGTATTTT.